This T cell receptor beta chain was documented in a study of identical twins (dated by TCRdb to about 2016). Describing the broader study: TCR alpha and beta repertoires from monozygotic twins, unrelated adults of various ages and cord blood were deep-sequenced to test whether fetal clonotypes persist. Replicate twin experiments were performed at different times using different library preparation protocols to rule out contamination. What the research found in general, with its limitations: In beta out-of-frame sequences, excess twin sharing was weaker, because having fewer shared sequences lowered the signal-to-noise ratio. Fewer insertions were carried by abundant cord blood beta clonotypes; a weaker similar trend was observed in young adult naive repertoires, while no such trend was observed in memory repertoires. Invariant T cells such as MAIT and iNKT could partly confound zero-insertion analyses, although diverse VJ usage argued against such confounding for most clonotypes. In monozygotic twins, recombination models systematically underestimated out-of-frame TCR alpha sharing, but the models matched the sharing seen between unrelated individuals. Compared with coincidental sharing between unrelated individuals, an excess of low generation-probability sequences was observed among out-of-frame TCR alpha sequences shared between twins. Because the same donors could not be followed over many years, the conclusions relied on cross-sectional statistical analysis.

At the junction V is shortened by 5 bases and J by 7 bases; bases outside the gene matches: 10. The CDR1 and CDR2 encoded by the germline V gene are SGHVS and FNYEAQ. CDR3 length: 15 amino acids, cysteine to phenylalanine. Only CDR3 DNA remains: 45 bases, in frame from the first base. A note on this clonotype: Its specific antigen is unknown. No clone much larger than this one lies a single base away; base qualities are absent.

Library preparation used 5' RACE. TCRdb names Illumina HiSeq 2000 as the instrument used. A universal primer binding site was introduced by template switching, and a unique molecular identifier was present in the final cDNA, enabling accurate counting of TCR cDNA molecules. First-strand cDNA for TCR alpha and beta chains was synthesized from specific primers in the conserved constant-segment region. To control for contamination, every cDNA library carried two barcodes: a SMART-Mk sample barcode plus Illumina barcodes. TruSeq adapter sequences along with Illumina sample barcodes were introduced in two successive PCR steps. The TCR alpha and beta cDNA libraries were sequenced on the Illumina HiSeq platform using custom primers. Regarding the original processing steps: Raw reads were processed with MiGEC to extract unique molecular identifiers, and MiXCR was used to determine CDR3 positions. Recombination models were inferred per individual with the repgenHMM and IGoR tools using an EM algorithm. Shared clonotypes were analyzed with the tcR package in R, and sharing was normalized by the product of cloneset sizes. To study raw recombination without the effects of thymic and clonal selection, out-of-frame nonproductive sequences were analyzed. TCRdb took the public reads, trimmed them with fastp at Q25, ran MiXCR for clone calling and kept in-frame beta chains. Rows merge per CDR3 protein into single entries with the most common DNA and genes. The V and J calls and clone size are TCRdb's, not the authors'. This sample comprises about 330,000 distinct CDR3 sequences, more than 9% of them detected only once. The top ten constitute 7.2% of the sample.

All donors were healthy Caucasians. Three pairs of female monozygotic twins, all aged roughly 18 to 30 years, were included in the twin cohort. Positive isolation kits from Invitrogen were used to isolate CD4+ and CD8+ T cell populations. These same records also appear under a second study, on yellow fever vaccine responses in identical twins. That second publication adds: According to the authors, in identical twins the way T cells responded to vaccination appeared partly convergent and partly personalized. The study precisely tracked vaccine-responding T cell clones in identical twins.

The sequenced sample was CD8+ T cells sorted from blood. The sequence was collected from a woman aged 18-30 years in good health. The sequence is built from TRBV7-6 and TRBJ2-1, with TRBD2 identical over 8 junction bases. The DNA sequence follows: TGTGCCAGCAGCAACGGGGGGGGGCCCGTAAATGAGCAGTTCTTC. Translated, it reads CASSNGGGPVNEQFF.